This T cell receptor beta chain was found in a study of metastatic and nonmetastatic thyroid tumors. Study in general: From malignant and benign thyroid patients, repertoires in blood and in tumor or nodule tissue were compared.

Worth noting for this clone: The target antigen is unknown.

Trimming shortened V by 4 bases and J by 8 bases, and 12 bases separated the two germline ends. This CDR3 comprises 13 residues. In germline, CDR1 is SGHKS, CDR2 YYEKEE (reference sequence). Findings and caveats of the study: Versus benign nodules, malignant thyroid tumors reportedly had significantly higher TCR beta diversity, in blood and tumor.

With MiXCR, TCRdb called clones anew from the PCR reads. The sample lists 9,900 or so clones; about 30% were seen once. No patient received treatment before thyroid surgery. The sequence came from a female donor with papillary thyroid cancer or a benign thyroid nodule (not recorded which). Some clones in this sample may be carry-over from other donors' samples. The V gene is TRBV5-5, the J gene TRBJ2-2; unclear D gene. Source material: tumor tissue. The CDR3 coding sequence is TGTGCCAGCAGCCCCCTCGTGAATGGGGAGCTGTTTTTT. Protein sequence: CASSPLVNGELFF.